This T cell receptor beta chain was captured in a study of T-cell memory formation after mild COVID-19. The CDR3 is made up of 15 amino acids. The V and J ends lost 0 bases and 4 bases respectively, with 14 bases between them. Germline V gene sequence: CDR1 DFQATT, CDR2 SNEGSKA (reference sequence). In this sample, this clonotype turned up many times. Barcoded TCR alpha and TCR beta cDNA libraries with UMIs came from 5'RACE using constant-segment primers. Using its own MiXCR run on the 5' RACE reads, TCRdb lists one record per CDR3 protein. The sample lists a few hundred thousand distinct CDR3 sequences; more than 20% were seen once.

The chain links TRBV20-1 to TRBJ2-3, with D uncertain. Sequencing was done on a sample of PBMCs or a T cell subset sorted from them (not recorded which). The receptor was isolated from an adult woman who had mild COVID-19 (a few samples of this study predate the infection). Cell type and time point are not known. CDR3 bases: TGCAGTGCTAGAGATCGACGCCTCTCAGCAGATACGCAGTATTTT. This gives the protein CSARDRRLSADTQYF.